These T cell receptor beta chains were read from a single sample in a study of T cells in Graves' hyperthyroidism and ophthalmopathy. TCRdb fed the multiplex PCR reads into MiXCR, producing one record per CDR3 protein. The top ten hold under 30% of the sample, which has roughly 100,000 distinct CDR3 sequences, 47% seen once. Sequencing was carried out using blood. The receptors were sampled from a man between 35 and 55 years old with Graves' hyperthyroidism. Each CDR3 is given with its conserved first and last residue. Each record gives: D gene, J gene, V gene, clone size, CDR3 protein, CDR3 DNA. A D gene is named only where the DNA matches it firmly. Size is omitted from some rows. Given values are once, few, many or a class for expanded clones.

d_gene: TRBD1
j_gene: TRBJ2-7
v_gene: TRBV6-1
abundance: many
CDR3aa: CASSQDRGYEQYF
CDR3nt: TGTGCCAGCAGTCAGGACAGGGGCTACGAGCAGTACTTC

d_gene: NA
j_gene: TRBJ2-7
v_gene: TRBV9
abundance: many
CDR3aa: CASSVDMGLKGEQYF
CDR3nt: TGTGCCAGCAGCGTAGATATGGGTCTGAAGGGCGAGCAGTACTTC

d_gene: NA
j_gene: TRBJ2-2
v_gene: TRBV4-3
abundance: many
CDR3aa: CASSQEQTGELFF
CDR3nt: TGCGCCAGCAGCCAAGAGCAGACCGGGGAGCTGTTTTTT

d_gene: NA
j_gene: TRBJ1-2
v_gene: TRBV10-3
abundance: NA
CDR3aa: CAPLGATREGYTF
CDR3nt: TGTGCCCCCCTGGGGGCCACTCGGGAAGGCTACACCTTC

d_gene: TRBD1
j_gene: TRBJ2-7
v_gene: TRBV29-1
abundance: medium-sized
CDR3aa: CSVGDRGYEQYF
CDR3nt: TGCAGCGTTGGGGACAGGGGCTACGAGCAGTACTTC

d_gene: NA
j_gene: TRBJ2-1
v_gene: TRBV11-3
abundance: many
CDR3aa: CASSLAVDEQFF
CDR3nt: TGTGCCAGCAGCTTAGCGGTAGATGAGCAGTTCTTC

d_gene: NA
j_gene: TRBJ1-4
v_gene: TRBV24-1
abundance: many
CDR3aa: CATSGTGGGKLFF
CDR3nt: TGTGCCACCTCCGGGACGGGGGGCGGAAAACTGTTTTTT

d_gene: NA
j_gene: TRBJ1-6
v_gene: TRBV19
abundance: NA
CDR3aa: CAISYNSPLHF
CDR3nt: TGTGCCATTAGTTATAATTCACCCCTCCACTTT

d_gene: NA
j_gene: TRBJ1-6
v_gene: TRBV19
abundance: NA
CDR3aa: CASSIRGAGYYENSPLHF
CDR3nt: TGTGCCAGTAGTATTAGGGGGGCAGGGTACTATGAAAATTCACCCCTCCACTTT

d_gene: NA
j_gene: TRBJ2-2
v_gene: TRBV7-6
abundance: many
CDR3aa: CASRAPTGPNTGELFF
CDR3nt: TGTGCCAGCAGAGCGCCGACAGGCCCGAACACCGGGGAGCTGTTTTTT

d_gene: NA
j_gene: TRBJ1-1
v_gene: TRBV20-1
abundance: many
CDR3aa: CSVRRSTVNTEAFF
CDR3nt: TGCAGTGTTAGAAGATCGACAGTGAACACTGAAGCTTTCTTT

d_gene: NA
j_gene: TRBJ2-2
v_gene: TRBV13
abundance: NA
CDR3aa: CASSKGGELFF
CDR3nt: TGTGCCAGCAGCAAAGGAGGGGAGCTGTTTTTT

d_gene: NA
j_gene: TRBJ2-6
v_gene: TRBV15
abundance: few
CDR3aa: CATSRDVSSGANVLTF
CDR3nt: TGTGCCACCAGCAGGGACGTTAGCTCTGGGGCCAACGTCCTGACTTTC

d_gene: NA
j_gene: TRBJ2-1
v_gene: TRBV24-1
abundance: NA
CDR3aa: CATSDDSGGQLYNEQFF
CDR3nt: TGTGCCACCAGTGACGATAGCGGAGGACAGTTATACAATGAGCAGTTCTTC

d_gene: TRBD2
j_gene: TRBJ2-3
v_gene: TRBV10-1
abundance: many
CDR3aa: CASMESGTGSTDTQYF
CDR3nt: TGCGCCAGCATGGAAAGCGGGACGGGTAGCACAGATACGCAGTATTTT

d_gene: TRBD2
j_gene: TRBJ2-3
v_gene: TRBV5-1
abundance: NA
CDR3aa: CASSLLSSGVADTQDF
CDR3nt: TGCGCCAGCAGCTTGTTGTCTAGCGGGGTGGCAGATACGCAGGATTTT

d_gene: TRBD1
j_gene: TRBJ1-4
v_gene: TRBV20-1
abundance: NA
CDR3aa: CSASPTGVGENEKLFF
CDR3nt: TGCAGTGCCAGCCCCACAGGGGTGGGCGAGAATGAAAAACTGTTTTTT

d_gene: NA
j_gene: TRBJ2-5
v_gene: TRBV3-1
abundance: many
CDR3aa: CASSQAGEETQYF
CDR3nt: TGTGCCAGCAGCCAAGCGGGCGAAGAGACCCAGTACTTC

d_gene: NA
j_gene: TRBJ2-1
v_gene: TRBV4-1
abundance: many
CDR3aa: CASSQAPGDYNEQFF
CDR3nt: TGCGCCAGCAGCCAAGCTCCGGGTGATTACAATGAGCAGTTCTTC

d_gene: TRBD1
j_gene: TRBJ1-1
v_gene: TRBV5-1
abundance: NA
CDR3aa: CASSLPGTGGTEAFF
CDR3nt: TGCGCCAGCAGCTTGCCGGGGACAGGGGGCACTGAAGCTTTCTTT

d_gene: NA
j_gene: TRBJ2-5
v_gene: TRBV11-3
abundance: NA
CDR3aa: CASRRGGWETQYF
CDR3nt: TGTGCCAGCAGGAGAGGGGGGTGGGAGACCCAGTACTTC

d_gene: NA
j_gene: TRBJ2-5
v_gene: TRBV5-6
abundance: many
CDR3aa: CASSSGTLQETQYF
CDR3nt: TGTGCCAGCAGCTCAGGGACACTCCAAGAGACCCAGTACTTC